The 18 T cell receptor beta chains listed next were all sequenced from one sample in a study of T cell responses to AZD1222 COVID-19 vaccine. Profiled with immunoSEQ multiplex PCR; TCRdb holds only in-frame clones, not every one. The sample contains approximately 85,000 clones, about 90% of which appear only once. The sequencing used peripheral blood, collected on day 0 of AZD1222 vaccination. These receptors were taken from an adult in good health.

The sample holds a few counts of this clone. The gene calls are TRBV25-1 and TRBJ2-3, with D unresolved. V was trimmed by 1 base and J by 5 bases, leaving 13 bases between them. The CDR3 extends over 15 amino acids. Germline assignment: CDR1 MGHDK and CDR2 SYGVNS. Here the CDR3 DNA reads TGTGCCAGCAGTGAATTTGCGTCCTCGGGAGATACGCAGTATTTT. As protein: CASSEFASSGDTQYF.

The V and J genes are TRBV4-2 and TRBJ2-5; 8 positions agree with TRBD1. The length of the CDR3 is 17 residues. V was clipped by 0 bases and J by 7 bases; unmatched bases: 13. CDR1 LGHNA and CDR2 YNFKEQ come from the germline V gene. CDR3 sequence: CASSQDLGTGGAGTQYF. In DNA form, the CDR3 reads TGTGCCAGCAGCCAAGATCTGGGGACAGGCGGCGCTGGGACCCAGTACTTC.

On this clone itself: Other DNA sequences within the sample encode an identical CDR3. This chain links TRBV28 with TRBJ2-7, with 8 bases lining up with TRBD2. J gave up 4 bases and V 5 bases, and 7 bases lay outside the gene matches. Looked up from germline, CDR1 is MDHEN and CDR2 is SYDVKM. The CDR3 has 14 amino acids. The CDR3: CASSLAGSRYEQYF. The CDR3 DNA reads TGTGCCAGCAGTCTAGCGGGCTCGCGTTACGAGCAGTACTTC.

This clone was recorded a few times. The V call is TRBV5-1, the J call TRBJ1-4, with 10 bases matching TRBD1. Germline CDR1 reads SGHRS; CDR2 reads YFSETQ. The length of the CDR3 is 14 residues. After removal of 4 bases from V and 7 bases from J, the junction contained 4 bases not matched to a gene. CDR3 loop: CASSVTGGVEKLFF. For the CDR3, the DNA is TGCGCCAGCAGCGTGACAGGGGGCGTTGAAAAACTGTTTTTT. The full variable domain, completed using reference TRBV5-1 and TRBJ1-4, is KAGVTQTPRYLIKTRGQQVTLSCSPISGHRSVSWYQQTPGQGLQFLFEYFSETQRNKGNFPGRFSGRQFSNSRSEMNVSTLELGDSALYLCASSVTGGVEKLFFGSGTQLSVL.

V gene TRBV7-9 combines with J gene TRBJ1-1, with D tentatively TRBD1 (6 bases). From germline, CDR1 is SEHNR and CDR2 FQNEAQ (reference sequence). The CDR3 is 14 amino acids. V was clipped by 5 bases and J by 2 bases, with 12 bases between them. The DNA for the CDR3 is TGTGCCAGCAGCGCTACAGGGATCAACACTGAAGCTTTCTTT. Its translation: CASSATGINTEAFF.

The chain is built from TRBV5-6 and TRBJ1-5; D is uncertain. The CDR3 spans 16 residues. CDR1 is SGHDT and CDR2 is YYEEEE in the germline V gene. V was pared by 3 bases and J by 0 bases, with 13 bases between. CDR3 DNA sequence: TGTGCCAGCAGCTCGGACGGATTCTATAGCAATCAGCCCCAGCATTTT. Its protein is CASSSDGFYSNQPQHF.

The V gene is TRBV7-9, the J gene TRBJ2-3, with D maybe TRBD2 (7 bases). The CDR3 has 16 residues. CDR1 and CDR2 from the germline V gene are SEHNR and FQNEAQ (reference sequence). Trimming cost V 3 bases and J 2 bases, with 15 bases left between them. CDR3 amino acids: CASSFSPGGITDTQYF. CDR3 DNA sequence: TGTGCCAGCAGCTTTTCCCCGGGGGGCATCACAGATACGCAGTATTTT.

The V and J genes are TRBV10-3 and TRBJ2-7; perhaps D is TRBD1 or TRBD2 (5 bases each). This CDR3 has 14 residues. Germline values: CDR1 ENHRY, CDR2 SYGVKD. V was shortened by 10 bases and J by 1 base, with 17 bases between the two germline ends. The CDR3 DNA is TGTGCCACCTTCCGGGACGACGGTTCCTACGAGCAGTACTTC. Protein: CATFRDDGSYEQYF.

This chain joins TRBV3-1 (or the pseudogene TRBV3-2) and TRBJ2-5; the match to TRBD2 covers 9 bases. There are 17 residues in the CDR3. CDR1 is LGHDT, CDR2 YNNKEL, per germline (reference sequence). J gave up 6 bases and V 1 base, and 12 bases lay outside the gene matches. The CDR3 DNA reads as TGTGCCAGCAGCCAAGGCACACTAGCGGGTTCGGGGAAGACCCAGTACTTC. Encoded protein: CASSQGTLAGSGKTQYF.

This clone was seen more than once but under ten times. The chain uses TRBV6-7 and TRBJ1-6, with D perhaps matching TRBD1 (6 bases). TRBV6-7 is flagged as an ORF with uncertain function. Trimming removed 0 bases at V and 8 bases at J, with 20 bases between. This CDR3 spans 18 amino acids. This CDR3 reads CASSYSIMLYRVDSPLHF. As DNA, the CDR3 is TGTGCCAGCAGTTACTCGATAATGTTATACAGGGTAGATTCACCCCTCCACTTT.

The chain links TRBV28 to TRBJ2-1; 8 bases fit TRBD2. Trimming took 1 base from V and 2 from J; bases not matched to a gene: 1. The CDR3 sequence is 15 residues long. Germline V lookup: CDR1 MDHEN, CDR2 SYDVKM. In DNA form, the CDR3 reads TGTGCCAGCAGTTTATTAGCGGGAACCTACAATGAGCAGTTCTTC. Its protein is CASSLLAGTYNEQFF.

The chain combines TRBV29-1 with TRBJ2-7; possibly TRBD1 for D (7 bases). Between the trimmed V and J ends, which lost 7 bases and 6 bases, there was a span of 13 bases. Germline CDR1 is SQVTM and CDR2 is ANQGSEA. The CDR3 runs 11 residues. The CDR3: CSGGGGLEQYF. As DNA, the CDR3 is TGCAGCGGTGGAGGGGGCCTCGAGCAGTACTTC.

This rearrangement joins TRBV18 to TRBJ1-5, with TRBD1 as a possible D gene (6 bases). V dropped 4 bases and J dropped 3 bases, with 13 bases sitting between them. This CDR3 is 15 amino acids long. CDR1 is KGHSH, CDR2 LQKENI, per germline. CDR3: CASSLAQGNNQPQHF. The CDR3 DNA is TGTGCCAGCTCACTAGCACAGGGAAACAATCAGCCCCAGCATTTT.

The CDR3 coding sequence is TGTGCCAGCCGCCCAGGGAGCAGGGGCACTGAAGCTTTCTTT. This sequence encodes CASRPGSRGTEAFF. The chain carries TRBV27 and TRBJ1-1; weak D call: TRBD1 (6 bases). The ends were cut back, 8 bases at V and 4 bases at J, with 17 bases in the middle. The germline V gene has CDR1 MNHEY and CDR2 SMNVEV (reference sequence). The CDR3 length is 14 residues.

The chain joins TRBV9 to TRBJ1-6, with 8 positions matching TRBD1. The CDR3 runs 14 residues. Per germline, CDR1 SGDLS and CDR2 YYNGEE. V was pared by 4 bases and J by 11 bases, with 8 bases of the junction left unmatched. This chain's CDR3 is CASSFRDRLTPLHF. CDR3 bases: TGTGCCAGCAGCTTCCGGGACAGGCTAACACCCCTCCACTTT.

The CDR3 loop is CASSPGQGGAQPQHF. Written as DNA, the CDR3 is TGCGCCAGCAGTCCGGGACAGGGCGGTGCTCAGCCCCAGCATTTT. This sequence joins TRBV10-2 and TRBJ1-5; 9 bases are a match to TRBD1. The CDR3 runs to 15 residues. With V trimmed by 5 bases and J by 6 bases, 8 bases remained unmatched. CDR1 and CDR2 (germline): WSHSY, SAAADI.

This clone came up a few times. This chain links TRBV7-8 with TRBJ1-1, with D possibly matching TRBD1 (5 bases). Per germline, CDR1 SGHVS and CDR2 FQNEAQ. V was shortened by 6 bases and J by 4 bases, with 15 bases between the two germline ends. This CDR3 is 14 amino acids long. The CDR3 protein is CASRPTRGLTEAFF. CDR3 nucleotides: TGTGCCAGCAGACCGACAAGGGGACTCACTGAAGCTTTCTTT.

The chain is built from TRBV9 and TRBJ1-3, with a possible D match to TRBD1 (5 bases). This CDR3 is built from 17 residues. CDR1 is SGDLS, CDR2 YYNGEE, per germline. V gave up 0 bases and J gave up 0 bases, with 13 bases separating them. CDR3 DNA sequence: TGTGCCAGCAGCGTAGTACCAACAGGAAGCTCTGGAAACACCATATATTTT. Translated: CASSVVPTGSSGNTIYF.